This T cell receptor (beta chain) was identified during a study of blood T cells in healthy people across ages. This clonotype was detected a few times. Germline lookup yields CDR1 KGHDR and CDR2 SFDVKD. This CDR3 is built from 16 residues. V gave up 4 bases and J gave up 1 base; unmatched junction bases: 3. It was with a sample-barcoded 5' primer and a J-beta primer mix that a second PCR of about 6 to 12 cycles was run. Each CDR3 protein is one row after TCRdb ran MiXCR on the 5' RACE reads. This table has 550,000 to 600,000 distinct CDR3 sequences, around 48% appearing once. Donors ranged from about 6 to 90 years old and were healthy Caucasians in Russia.

The V and J genes are TRBV24-1 and TRBJ2-7; 13 nucleotides align to TRBD2. The sequenced sample was blood. The receptor comes from a man older than 75 in good health. CDR3 residues: CATSDSTSGRSYEQYF. CDR3 sequence (DNA): TGTGCCACCAGTGACTCGACTAGCGGGAGGTCCTACGAGCAGTACTTC.